This T cell receptor (beta chain) was found in a study of shared clonotypes between healthy human individuals. Germline values: CDR1 SGDLS, CDR2 YYNGEE. V was clipped by 3 bases and J by 6 bases; unmatched bases: 8. CDR3 length equals 15 residues. Terminally differentiated effector memory CD45RA+ cells were left out of the naive CD8 fraction, which was CD45RO-negative and positively selected for CCR7. Genomic DNA belonging to each subset was distributed in equal measure over several immunoSEQ plates. The data were produced by immunoSEQ multiplex PCR, yet TCRdb's version contains in-frame clones alone and is incomplete. The sample lists around 2,000,000 clones, approximately 94% seen once, with over 1.5% in the top ten.

The chain joins TRBV9 to TRBJ2-1, with 8 bases identical to TRBD1. Input material: naive CD8+ T cells from PBMCs. This clonotype was obtained from a man between 18 and 29 years old in good health. Some clones in this sample may be carry-over from other donors' samples. The CDR3 here is CASSATGAQPNEQFF. CDR3 sequence (DNA): TGTGCCAGCAGCGCGACAGGGGCTCAGCCCAATGAGCAGTTCTTC.